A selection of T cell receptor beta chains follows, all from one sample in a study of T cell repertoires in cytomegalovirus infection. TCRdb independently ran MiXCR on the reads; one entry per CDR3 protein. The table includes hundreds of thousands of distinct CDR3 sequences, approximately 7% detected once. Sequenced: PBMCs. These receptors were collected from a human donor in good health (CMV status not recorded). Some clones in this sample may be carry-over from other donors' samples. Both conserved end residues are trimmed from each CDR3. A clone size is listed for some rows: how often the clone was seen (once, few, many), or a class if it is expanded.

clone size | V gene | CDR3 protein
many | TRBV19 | ASSIDRGRDTEAF
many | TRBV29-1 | SVEPPDRGTYNEQF
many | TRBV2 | ASILDRGPNGYT
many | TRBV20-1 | SARESSSNQPQH
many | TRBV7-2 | ASRKWTGYTDGYT
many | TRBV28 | ASNLDRGNQPQH
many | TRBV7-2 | ASFGTSRETQY
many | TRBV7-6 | ASSLVPSGGVLNEQF
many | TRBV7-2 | ASSKPGLAFGNTIY
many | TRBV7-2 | ASSPRGDELYEQY
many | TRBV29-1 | SVEEFQRVDYNEQF
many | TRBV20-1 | SARGGQVMGPQH
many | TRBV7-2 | ASSLGLGPQY
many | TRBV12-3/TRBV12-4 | ASSTGQREQY
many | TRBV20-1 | SAREQGSTGELF
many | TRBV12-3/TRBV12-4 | ASSPTGMSQH
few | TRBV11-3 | ASSLGGGEGNEQF
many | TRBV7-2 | ASSSQEKLSYEQY
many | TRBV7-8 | ASSLGGVGTDTQY
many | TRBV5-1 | ASRVGTVVMNTEAF
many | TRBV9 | ASSEAPGQGNTEAF
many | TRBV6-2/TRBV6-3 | ASSRLAGGPETQY
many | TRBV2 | ASSDGVLAGGTQF
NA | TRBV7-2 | ASSLFEGANVLT
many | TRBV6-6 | ATQVNSNQPQH
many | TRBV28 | ASSFFAGNYGYT
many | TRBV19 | ASSIKQGFNYEQY
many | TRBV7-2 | ASSLVGQETQY
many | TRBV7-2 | ASSLVRGDLGSGAF
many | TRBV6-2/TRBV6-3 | ASTPRRTGSTEQY
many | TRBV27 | ASSYDRQETQY
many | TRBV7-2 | ASSSLGATIY
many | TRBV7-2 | ASSRGNVWDEQF
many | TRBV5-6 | ASSHQRGPGIGAF
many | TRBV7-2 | ASRRDYSRGTEAF
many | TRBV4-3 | ASSQDPPGGQETQY
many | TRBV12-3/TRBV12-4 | ASSLGAVGF
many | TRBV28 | ASSWTAYGYT
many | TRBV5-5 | ASSEDIITQY
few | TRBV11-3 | ASSFSYGAISNQPQH
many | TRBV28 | ASTPAALFDGYT
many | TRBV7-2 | ASNGGQAPGNTIY
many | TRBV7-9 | ASSLGKEQF
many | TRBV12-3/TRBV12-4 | ASSSSYGYT